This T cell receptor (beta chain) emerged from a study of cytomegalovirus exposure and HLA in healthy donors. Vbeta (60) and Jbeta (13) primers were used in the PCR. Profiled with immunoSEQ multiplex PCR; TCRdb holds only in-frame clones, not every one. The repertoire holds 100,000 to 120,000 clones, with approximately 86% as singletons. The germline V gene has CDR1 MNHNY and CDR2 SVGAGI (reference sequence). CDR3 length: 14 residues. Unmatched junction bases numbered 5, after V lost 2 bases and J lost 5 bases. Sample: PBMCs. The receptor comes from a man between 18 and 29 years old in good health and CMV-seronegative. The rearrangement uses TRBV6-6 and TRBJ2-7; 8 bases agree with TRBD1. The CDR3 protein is CASSYGTGYHEQYF. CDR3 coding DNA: TGTGCCAGCAGTTACGGGACAGGATACCACGAGCAGTACTTC.